This T cell receptor beta chain derives from a study of T cell repertoires in cytomegalovirus infection. The CDR3 has 14 residues. Trimming pared 0 bases from V and 6 bases from J, leaving 10 bases between. The V gene's germline CDR1 is MNHNS and CDR2 SASEGT. TCRdb reprocessed the reads with MiXCR, giving one entry per CDR3 protein. The sample has some 800,000 distinct CDR3 sequences, roughly 33% seen once. As for this clonotype: The target antigen is unknown.

This TCR came from a human donor in good health (CMV status not recorded). Some clones in this sample may be carry-over from other donors' samples. The V call is TRBV6-1, the J call TRBJ2-3; D is unresolved. Sequenced here: cultured CD8+ T cells from PBMCs, sampled from culture after CMV antigen stimulation. The CDR3: CASSEALPLDTQYF. Written as DNA, the CDR3 is TGTGCCAGCAGTGAAGCGCTTCCCTTGGATACGCAGTATTTT.